This T cell receptor beta chain was captured by sequencing in a study of blood T cells in healthy people across ages. Study-wide points: PBMCs that were unsorted prevented a conclusive naive versus antigen-experienced comparison.

Through a sample-barcoded 5' primer and a J-beta primer mix, a second PCR was run for roughly 6 to 12 cycles. Each cDNA molecule received a tag from a template-switch adaptor that had 12 random nucleotides. TCRdb recomputed calls from the 5' RACE reads with MiXCR, one row per CDR3 protein. The sample comprises some 560,000 distinct CDR3 sequences, roughly a quarter of which are singletons, and approximately 3.5% rests with the top ten. V shed 5 bases and J 11 bases; nucleotides not matched to a gene: 6. The germline V gene encodes CDR1 LGHNA and CDR2 YNFKEQ. This CDR3 is 12 amino acids long. This clonotype has just a few counts. Antigen specificity is unknown. This sample was shared with a second study, whose subject was T cells of mothers and their children. That report notes: A few healthy Caucasian mothers served as donors, and their six children did as well. In each mother, TCR beta CDR3 reads exceeded 8 million; in each child, they numbered approximately 3 million.

The chain combines TRBV4-2 with TRBJ1-1; TRBD1 matches 9 bases. Sequencing used blood. The source is a boy between 2 and 10 years old in good health. CDR3 coding DNA: TGTGCCAGCAGCGAAGGGACAGGGAGGGCTTTCTTT. Protein sequence: CASSEGTGRAFF.